This TCR beta chain comes out of a study of CD8+CD57+ T cells in acquired aplastic anemia. Whole-study context: Sorted CD4+ and CD8+ cells gave a mean 3.2 ug DNA, range about 0.19 to 27.4 ug. There were about 10.8 million reads, on average, for CD4+ cells from healthy donors.

This CDR3 has 14 residues. Germline loops: CDR1 SNHLY, CDR2 FYNNEI. V lost 4 bases, J lost 0 bases, and 9 bases lay in between. TCR beta VDJ and CDR3 profiling used genomic DNA as template. TCRdb fed the reads into MiXCR, producing one record per CDR3 protein. The table shows 150,000 to 200,000 distinct CDR3 sequences, with 55% to 80% occurring only once. This clonotype was recorded once. Sequencing was performed on sorted CD4+, CD8+, or CD8+CD57+ T cells (not recorded which) from PBMCs. The chain combines TRBV2 with TRBJ1-2; weak D call: TRBD1 (5 bases). This receptor was obtained from a human donor in good health. This CDR3 reads CASSVGGSNYGYTF. As DNA, the CDR3 is TGTGCCAGCAGTGTGGGGGGTTCTAACTATGGCTACACCTTC. The full variable domain, rest sourced from reference TRBV2 and TRBJ1-2, is EPEVTQTPSHQVTQMGQEVILRCVPISNHLYFYWYRQILGQKVEFLVSFYNNEISEKSEIFDDQFSVERPDGSNFTLKIRSTKLEDSAMYFCASSVGGSNYGYTFGSGTRLTVV.